This T cell receptor beta chain originates from a study of spatial heterogeneity in lung cancer. On the study more broadly: Alpha-chain sequences were consistently detected in smaller numbers than beta-chain sequences. Findings and caveats of the study: How many expanded intratumoral alpha and beta TCRs were present tracked the tumor mutation count, which was a count of nonsynonymous mutations.

This clonotype was recorded at least ten times. As yet, its antigen is unknown. The time point here: sample taken at primary tumor resection. Trimming took 3 bases from V and 0 from J; bases not matched to a gene: 7. The CDR3 extends over 16 amino acids. The V gene's germline CDR1 is MGHDK and CDR2 SYGVNS. Using its own MiXCR run on the 5' RACE reads, TCRdb lists one record per CDR3 protein. The sample has 15,000 to 20,000 distinct CDR3 sequences; roughly 6.2% are singletons. The clonotype comes from a male donor with early-stage non-small cell lung cancer. The sample here was lung tumor tissue, taken at surgery. The J gene is TRBJ2-7, the V gene TRBV25-1; 8 positions match TRBD2. CDR3: CASSEMCGRPSYEQYF. CDR3 in DNA: TGTGCCAGCAGTGAGATGTGCGGGAGGCCCTCCTACGAGCAGTACTTC.